The TCR beta chain described here comes from a study of monozygotic twins with inflammatory bowel disease. Each UMI, carrying a 6-nucleotide sample barcode, came from template switching. TCRdb re-called the 5' RACE reads; one entry per CDR3 protein, DNA not given. The clone table shows around 99,000 distinct CDR3 sequences, with the ten largest holding 9.5% to 15%. The germline V gene encodes CDR1 KGHDR and CDR2 SFDVKD. This CDR3 contains 14 residues. The receptor was derived from a human donor with ulcerative colitis or Crohn's disease, or a healthy co-twin of an affected twin (not recorded which). V gene TRBV24-1 combines with J gene TRBJ1-2; absent DNA, TCRdb's TRBD1 call cannot be checked. The sample comprised blood. CDR3 sequence reads: CATSDHRAHYGYTF.